These 7 T cell receptor beta chains were sequenced from one sample in a study of blood T cell repertoires in COVID-19. Generated by immunoSEQ multiplex PCR, the TCRdb table keeps only in-frame clones and is missing some. The sample holds roughly 280,000 clones; 75% to 90% are singletons and the top ten take about 2%. Sequencing was carried out using peripheral blood. The receptors stem from a woman aged 45 to 65 who had recovered from COVID-19.

This clone was recorded once. V and J are TRBV13 and TRBJ1-5; TRBD1 aligns across 7 bases. Germline trimming cut 5 bases from V and 7 bases from J; bases unmatched to any gene: 2. The CDR3 is 12 residues long. Germline V lookup: CDR1 PRHDT, CDR2 FYEKMQ (reference sequence). DNA of the CDR3: TGTGCCAGCAGCCCCAGGGGGCAGCCCCAGCATTTT. The encoded protein is CASSPRGQPQHF.

V gene TRBV4-2 combines with J gene TRBJ2-7; 9 positions match TRBD2. Losses at the gene ends were 6 bases for V and 4 bases for J; bases not matched to a gene: 7. From germline, CDR1 is LGHNA and CDR2 YNFKEQ. The CDR3 consists of 14 residues. The CDR3 spells CASRITAGGYEQYF. CDR3 bases: TGTGCCAGCAGGATCACGGCGGGAGGGTACGAGCAGTACTTC.

This rearrangement joins TRBV12-5 to TRBJ1-1; D gene ambiguous. This CDR3 comprises 13 residues. The germline gives CDR1 LGHNT, CDR2 FRNRAP. The V end was cut by 4 bases, the J end by 4 bases, with 10 bases between. The CDR3: CASGSEGSTEAFF. In DNA, the CDR3 is TGTGCTAGTGGTTCAGAGGGCTCCACTGAAGCTTTCTTT.

The chain has TRBV19 and TRBJ2-7, with D possibly matching TRBD2 (5 bases). The CDR3 has 12 amino acids. V was cut by 5 bases and J by 2 bases, with 7 bases left in between. Per the germline V gene, CDR1 is LNHDA and CDR2 is SQIVND (reference sequence). CDR3 sequence: CASSGGPYEQYF. CDR3 sequence (DNA): TGTGCCAGTAGTGGCGGGCCCTACGAGCAGTACTTC.

This clone was seen only a few times. This chain uses TRBV7-9 with TRBJ2-2; D ambiguous. Germline CDR1 and CDR2: SEHNR and FQNEAQ (reference sequence). Trimming cost V 2 bases and J 7 bases, with 14 bases left between them. There are 15 residues in the CDR3. In DNA form, the CDR3 reads TGTGCCAGCAGCTTAAAACGGGTAGTGAACGGGGAGCTGTTTTTT. Encoded protein: CASSLKRVVNGELFF. Full variable domain (missing parts from reference TRBV7-9 and TRBJ2-2): DTGVSQNPRHKITKRGQNVTFRCDPISEHNRLYWYRQTLGQGPEFLTYFQNEAQLEKSRLLSDRFSAERPKGSFSTLEIQRTEQGDSAMYLCASSLKRVVNGELFFGEGSRLTVL.

The V and J genes are TRBV29-1 and TRBJ2-1; D is perhaps TRBD2 (6 bases). This CDR3 comprises 14 residues. CDR1 is SQVTM and CDR2 is ANQGSEA in the germline V gene. Between the trimmed V and J ends, which lost 0 bases and 8 bases, there was a span of 14 bases. The CDR3 DNA follows: TGCAGCGTTGAAGATCGAAGGAGGGGCGATGAGCAGTTCTTC. It encodes CSVEDRRRGDEQFF.

The chain recombines TRBV14 with TRBJ2-7, with D tentatively TRBD2 (6 bases). V lost 6 bases, J lost 5 bases, and 17 bases lay in between. Germline V lookup: CDR1 SGHDN, CDR2 FVKESK. The length of the CDR3 is 14 residues. CDR3 loop: CASSWTAGWNEQYF. The CDR3 coding sequence is TGTGCCAGCAGTTGGACCGCGGGGTGGAACGAGCAGTACTTC.